This T cell receptor beta chain was obtained from a study of T cell responses to AZD1222 COVID-19 vaccine. General study points: Most donors were white British, females outnumbered males, and clonal diversity was possibly underestimated. Unmutated regions of variants are reportedly targeted by nearly half of spike-specific TCRs. Baseline seropositives among AZD1222 recipients totaled only 5 or 6.

On this clone itself: Antigen: not known.

Per the germline V gene, CDR1 is MNHEY and CDR2 is SVGAGI. V lost 0 bases to trimming and J lost 4 bases, with 12 bases between them. The CDR3 totals 15 residues. Assay: immunoSEQ multiplex PCR; the TCRdb copy retains only in-frame clones and omits some. The repertoire has 110,000 or so clones, more than 75% of them found once; the top ten carry about 4.6%. V is TRBV6-5 and J is TRBJ1-2, with D hard to call. The sequences come from peripheral blood, collected 28 days after the second AZD1222 dose. The TCR originated in an adult who received the AZD1222 COVID-19 vaccine. In DNA form, the CDR3 reads TGTGCCAGCAGTTACTCGAGCGGTACCCCCTATGGCTACACCTTC. Amino acid sequence: CASSYSSGTPYGYTF.